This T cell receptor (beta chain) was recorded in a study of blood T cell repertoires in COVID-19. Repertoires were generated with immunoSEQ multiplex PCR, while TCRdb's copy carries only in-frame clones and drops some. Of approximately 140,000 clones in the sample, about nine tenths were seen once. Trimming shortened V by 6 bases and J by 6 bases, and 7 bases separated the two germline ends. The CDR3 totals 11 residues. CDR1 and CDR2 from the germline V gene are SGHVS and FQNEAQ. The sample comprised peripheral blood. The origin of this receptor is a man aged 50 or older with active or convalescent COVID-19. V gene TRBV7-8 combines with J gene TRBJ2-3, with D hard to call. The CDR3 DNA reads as TGTGCCAGCAGACGAAGCGATACGCAGTATTTT. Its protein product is CASRRSDTQYF.